One sample yielded the 26 T cell receptor beta chains listed below, sequenced in a study of cytomegalovirus exposure and HLA in healthy donors. Researchers ran the PCR with 60 Vbeta and 13 Jbeta primers. The protocol was immunoSEQ multiplex PCR, while the TCRdb copy is restricted to in-frame clones and leaves out a portion. The table includes around 96,000 clones, around 80% detected once. Source material: PBMCs. Every receptor here comes from a man aged 18 to 29 in good health and CMV-seronegative.

CDR3 DNA: TGTGCCAGTACAGGGTACAGCTCCTATAATTCACCCCTCCACTTT. This encodes CASTGYSSYNSPLHF. J is TRBJ1-6 and V is TRBV19; D is possibly TRBD1 (5 bases). This CDR3 has 15 amino acids. V gave up 7 bases and J gave up 0 bases, with 10 bases separating them. Germline values: CDR1 LNHDA, CDR2 SQIVND (reference sequence).

CDR3 sequence (DNA): TGTGCCAGTACCCCGAGGGTTGGGAATTCACCCCTCCACTTT. Translating gives CASTPRVGNSPLHF. The chain joins TRBV19 to TRBJ1-6; no reliable D call. Germline V gives CDR1 LNHDA, CDR2 SQIVND (reference sequence). Trimming shortened V by 7 bases and J by 7 bases, and 14 bases separated the two germline ends. CDR3 length equals 14 residues.

The V call is TRBV19, the J call TRBJ2-7; 9 nucleotides align to TRBD1. The V and J ends lost 4 bases and 6 bases, in that order; junction bases with no gene match: 7. The germline gives CDR1 LNHDA, CDR2 SQIVND (reference sequence). The CDR3 loop spans 14 amino acids. The CDR3 sequence is CASSTQGAQSEQYF. In DNA form, the CDR3 reads TGTGCCAGTAGTACACAGGGGGCGCAGAGCGAGCAGTACTTC.

Comments on this clone: A read error may account for a junction end that differs from germline. DNA of the CDR3: TGTGCCAGCAGCGGCTTGGACAGGGAGGTCTTC. This codes for CASSGLDREVF. This chain joins TRBV7-2 and TRBJ2-1, with 8 bases identical to TRBD1. This CDR3 spans 11 amino acids. Per germline, CDR1 SGHTA and CDR2 FQGNSA.

The chain combines TRBV7-2 with TRBJ2-7, with D possibly matching TRBD1 (6 bases). Trimming shortened V by 5 bases and J by 2 bases, and 19 bases separated the two germline ends. Germline CDR1 and CDR2: SGHTA and FQGNSA. The CDR3 consists of 16 residues. CDR3: CASSISGQPGPYEQYF. CDR3 coding DNA: TGTGCCAGCAGCATCTCTGGACAGCCGGGGCCCTACGAGCAGTACTTC. Combining the CDR3 with reference TRBV7-2 and TRBJ2-7 gives the whole variable domain GAGVSQSPSNKVTEKGKDVELRCDPISGHTALYWYRQSLGQGLEFLIYFQGNSAPDKSGLPSDRFSAERTGGSVSTLTIQRTQQEDSAVYLCASSISGQPGPYEQYFGPGTRLTVT.

The chain couples TRBV5-4 to TRBJ1-2; 7 bases match TRBD1. Germline values: CDR1 SGHNT, CDR2 YYREEE (reference sequence). J lost 4 bases, V lost 3 bases, and 3 bases had no gene match. This CDR3 is 13 amino acids long. The CDR3 DNA reads TGTGCCAGCAGCTCGGACAGGTTCTATGGCTACACCTTC. Amino acid sequence: CASSSDRFYGYTF.

V gene TRBV6-5 combines with J gene TRBJ2-3; TRBD1 matches 8 bases. The CDR3 runs 12 residues. Germline lookup yields CDR1 MNHEY and CDR2 SVGAGI. Losses at the gene ends were 6 bases for V and 4 bases for J; bases not matched to a gene: 0. Here the CDR3 reads CASRTGADTQYF. In DNA, the CDR3 is TGTGCCAGCAGGACAGGGGCAGATACGCAGTATTTT.

The rearrangement joins TRBV30 to TRBJ2-5, with TRBD2 matching 10 bases. V shed 0 bases and J 4 bases; nucleotides not matched to a gene: 2. The CDR3 spans 14 residues. The germline CDR1 and CDR2 sequences are GTSNPN and SVGIG (reference sequence). CDR3 region: CAWSVLAGRETQYF. Written as DNA, the CDR3 is TGTGCCTGGAGTGTACTAGCGGGGCGAGAGACCCAGTACTTC.

The chain employs TRBV7-9 and TRBJ1-6, with a tentative D call TRBD1 (5 bases). CDR3 length: 14 amino acids. Between the trimmed V and J ends, which lost 5 bases and 7 bases, there was a span of 12 bases. Germline-derived CDR1 and CDR2 are SEHNR and FQNEAQ (reference sequence). The CDR3 region is CASSLSGENSPLHF. The CDR3 region has the DNA TGTGCCAGCAGCCTCTCGGGGGAAAATTCACCCCTCCACTTT.

The chain uses TRBV25-1 and TRBJ1-1; the D gene is possibly TRBD1 (6 bases). Trimming removed 3 bases from V and 6 bases from J, with 14 bases in between. The CDR3 has 14 amino acids. Germline CDR1 is MGHDK and CDR2 is SYGVNS. CDR3 DNA: TGTGCCAGCAGTGATCCCAATCAGGGGTCTGAAGCTTTCTTT. This encodes CASSDPNQGSEAFF.

The chain links TRBV6-5 to TRBJ1-6, with 8 bases that match TRBD1. The germline V gene encodes CDR1 MNHEY and CDR2 SVGAGI. The CDR3 length is 16 residues. Unmatched junction bases numbered 9, after V lost 1 base and J lost 10 bases. The CDR3 region is CASSYFTGGRGSPLHF. CDR3 coding DNA: TGTGCCAGCAGTTACTTTACAGGGGGTCGGGGATCACCCCTCCACTTT.

The V and J genes are TRBV7-9 and TRBJ1-6; 7 bases are shared with TRBD1. The CDR3 sequence is 15 residues long. CDR1 is SEHNR and CDR2 is FQNEAQ in the germline V gene (reference sequence). The ends lost 5 bases at V and 5 bases at J; junction bases unmatched: 6. CDR3 region: CASSQGQQHNSPLHF. The CDR3 DNA sequence: TGTGCCAGCAGCCAGGGACAGCAGCATAATTCACCCCTCCACTTT.

The chain joins TRBV29-1 to TRBJ1-3; no definite D call. The CDR3 is 14 residues long. Germline V gene sequence: CDR1 SQVTM, CDR2 ANQGSEA. The V gene lost 4 bases and the J gene lost 1 base, with 11 bases spanning the gap. CDR3 sequence reads: CSVAVGGSGNTIYF. The DNA of the CDR3 is TGCAGCGTTGCGGTAGGAGGATCTGGAAACACCATATATTTT. Based on the CDR3 plus reference TRBV29-1 and TRBJ1-3, the full variable domain is SAVISQKPSRDICQRGTSLTIQCQVDSQVTMMFWYRQQPGQSLTLIATANQGSEATYESGFVIDKFPISRPNLTFSTLTVSNMSPEDSSIYLCSVAVGGSGNTIYFGEGSWLTVV.

The chain is built from TRBV7-9 and TRBJ2-7, with TRBD1 matching over 7 bases. Germline V gene data show CDR1 as SEHNR and CDR2 as FQNEAQ (reference sequence). CDR3 size: 14 residues. V was pared by 5 bases and J by 6 bases, with 10 bases of the junction left unmatched. This chain's CDR3 is CASSPNRDSLEQYF. The CDR3 DNA reads as TGTGCCAGCAGCCCAAATCGGGACAGCCTCGAGCAGTACTTC.

The chain recombines TRBV6-1 with TRBJ2-3; D unclear. Trimming removed 4 bases from V and 0 bases from J, with 8 bases in between. The CDR3 has 14 residues. The germline V gene encodes CDR1 MNHNS and CDR2 SASEGT. CDR3 bases: TGTGCCAGCAGTGGCCGAGTGAGCACAGATACGCAGTATTTT. It is translated as CASSGRVSTDTQYF.

This chain connects TRBV10-1 to TRBJ2-7, with 9 bases matching TRBD1. Germline-derived CDR1 and CDR2 are WNHNN and SYGVQD (reference sequence). The CDR3 extends over 14 amino acids. The V and J ends lost 5 bases and 4 bases, in that order; junction bases with no gene match: 6. CDR3 region: CASSSQGAYYEQYF. CDR3 nucleotides: TGCGCCAGCAGTTCACAGGGGGCGTATTACGAGCAGTACTTC.

The V call is TRBV5-8, the J call TRBJ2-3; possible D gene TRBD2, 6 bases. There are 16 residues in the CDR3. CDR1 and CDR2 (germline): SGHTS, YDEGEE. V was cut by 3 bases and J by 3 bases, with 17 bases left in between. The CDR3 region has the DNA TGTGCCAGCAGCTCGGGGGTAGGTGCGATAACAGATACGCAGTATTTT. This gives the protein CASSSGVGAITDTQYF.

The chain is built from TRBV13 and TRBJ1-3; D is perhaps TRBD1 (5 bases). The CDR3 is 15 residues long. V dropped 0 bases and J dropped 3 bases, with 9 bases sitting between them. Germline-derived CDR1 and CDR2 are PRHDT and FYEKMQ (reference sequence). The DNA of the CDR3 is TGTGCCAGCAGCTTAGGACAGGCGCTTGGAAACACCATATATTTT. Its translation: CASSLGQALGNTIYF.

The V gene is TRBV7-9, the J gene TRBJ2-5; TRBD1 matches at 11 bases. The CDR3 totals 14 residues. From germline, CDR1 is SEHNR and CDR2 FQNEAQ (reference sequence). Trimming removed 5 bases from V and 11 bases from J; junction bases left unmatched: 10. CDR3 nucleotides: TGTGCCAGCAGCACCCCCGGGACAGGGGGAGAGCAGTACTTC. This encodes CASSTPGTGGEQYF.

In its sample, this clone was seen once. V gene TRBV11-2 combines with J gene TRBJ1-4; 8 bases are shared with TRBD1. Trimming cost V 3 bases and J 8 bases; bases outside gene matches: 8. The CDR3 covers 15 residues. From germline, CDR1 is SGHAT and CDR2 FQNNGV. CDR3 DNA: TGTGCCAGCAGCTTTGGACAGGGCGTGTCGGAAAAACTGTTTTTT. Amino acids: CASSFGQGVSEKLFF.

The rearrangement joins TRBV6-5 to TRBJ1-1; TRBD1 agrees at 7 bases. The CDR3 has 14 amino acids. Germline lookup yields CDR1 MNHEY and CDR2 SVGAGI. Trimming removed 5 bases from V and 2 bases from J; junction bases left unmatched: 5. The CDR3 loop is CASSQTGDNTEAFF. Written as DNA, the CDR3 is TGTGCCAGCAGTCAAACAGGGGATAACACTGAAGCTTTCTTT.

This rearrangement joins TRBV5-1 to TRBJ2-3, with 9 bases identical to TRBD1. This CDR3 has 19 residues. Trimming took 1 base from V and 3 from J; bases not matched to a gene: 15. Germline V gene sequence: CDR1 SGHRS, CDR2 YFSETQ. The chain's CDR3 is CASSLQIRGLQGATDTQYF. The CDR3 DNA reads as TGCGCCAGCAGCTTGCAGATTAGGGGTCTACAGGGGGCTACAGATACGCAGTATTTT.

This rearrangement joins TRBV2 to TRBJ2-7, with 7 nucleotides matching TRBD1. Germline values: CDR1 SNHLY, CDR2 FYNNEI. Unmatched junction bases numbered 11, after V lost 6 bases and J lost 0 bases. The CDR3 is 16 residues long. The CDR3 is CASSVDRVSTSYEQYF. In nucleotides, the CDR3 is TGTGCCAGCAGCGTAGACAGGGTCTCTACCTCCTACGAGCAGTACTTC.

V is TRBV7-6 and J is TRBJ1-1; 7 bases agree with TRBD1. V was pared by 1 base and J by 3 bases, with 2 bases of the junction left unmatched. Germline CDR1 and CDR2: SGHVS and FNYEAQ. The CDR3 spans 14 residues. CDR3 DNA sequence: TGTGCCAGCAGCTTAGATACAGGGGACACTGAAGCTTTCTTT. Protein: CASSLDTGDTEAFF.

Notes on this clone: At one of its ends the junction is not consistent with the germline gene, which may arise from a read error. This chain joins TRBV7-9 and TRBJ1-1; TRBD1 matches 10 bases. There are 10 residues in the CDR3. Germline CDR1 is SEHNR and CDR2 is FQNEAQ (reference sequence). CDR3 sequence: CASSRQGAVF. The DNA for the CDR3 is TGTGCCAGCAGCAGACAGGGGGCTGTCTTT.

The rearrangement links TRBV9 to TRBJ2-3; possible D gene TRBD2, 6 bases. In germline, CDR1 is SGDLS, CDR2 YYNGEE. The CDR3 has 14 residues. The V gene lost 0 bases and the J gene lost 5 bases, with 10 bases spanning the gap. Here the CDR3 reads CASSVVGGGDTQYF. DNA of the CDR3: TGTGCCAGCAGCGTAGTTGGGGGAGGAGATACGCAGTATTTT.